The next 21 T cell receptor beta chains were all read from a single sample in a study of cytomegalovirus exposure and HLA in healthy donors. Primers: 60 Vbeta forward and 13 Jbeta reverse. Sequenced by immunoSEQ multiplex PCR; TCRdb stores in-frame clones only, minus some. The repertoire holds over 110,000 clones, roughly 80% seen once, with about 3.2% in the top ten. The source material was PBMCs. Receptors were obtained from a female donor in good health and CMV-seronegative.

J is TRBJ2-5 and V is TRBV6-6; D unclear. CDR1 and CDR2 (germline): MNHNY, SVGAGI (reference sequence). With 0 bases removed from V and 3 bases from J, the gap between germline ends came to 8 bases. This CDR3 spans 14 amino acids. Here the CDR3 reads CASSYSKSEETQYF. The DNA for the CDR3 is TGTGCCAGCAGTTACTCTAAATCCGAAGAGACCCAGTACTTC.

The chain recombines TRBV30 with TRBJ1-2; 8 nucleotides align to TRBD1. CDR3 size: 12 residues. Germline lookup yields CDR1 GTSNPN and CDR2 SVGIG (reference sequence). With 7 bases clipped from V and 2 bases from J, the junction kept 3 bases outside the gene matches. The CDR3 nucleotides read TGTGCCTCGGGACAGGAGAACTATGGCTACACCTTC. Protein product: CASGQENYGYTF.

This clone has only a few counts. The chain carries TRBV6-1 and TRBJ2-1; TRBD2 matches 9 bases. V lost 7 bases, J lost 2 bases, and 3 bases stayed unmatched. The CDR3 is 14 residues long. Looked up from germline, CDR1 is MNHNS and CDR2 is SASEGT. CDR3 in DNA: TGTGCCAGCACAGGACTAGCGCCCTACAATGAGCAGTTCTTC. Protein: CASTGLAPYNEQFF.

The gene calls are TRBV7-2 and TRBJ2-7; no reliable D call. The CDR3 runs to 14 residues. Germline V lookup: CDR1 SGHTA, CDR2 FQGNSA. Deletions cut 1 base from V and 3 bases from J, with 10 bases between. CDR3 bases: TGTGCCAGCAGCTTAGTTGGCAGCGACTACGAGCAGTACTTC. This translates into CASSLVGSDYEQYF.

The chain has TRBV2 and TRBJ1-3; 7 nucleotides agree with TRBD1. V lost 7 bases to trimming and J lost 8 bases; unmatched junction nucleotides: 8. Per the germline V gene, CDR1 is SNHLY and CDR2 is FYNNEI. The CDR3 contains 13 residues. CDR3 in amino acids: CASTMRDRDTIYF. The CDR3 DNA reads TGTGCCAGCACTATGAGAGACAGGGACACCATATATTTT.

This clone was seen only a few times. The chain employs TRBV2 and TRBJ1-1; D is uncertain. This CDR3 comprises 13 residues. Germline V gene data show CDR1 as SNHLY and CDR2 as FYNNEI. V was clipped by 3 bases and J by 1 base, with 6 bases between them. Here the CDR3 DNA reads TGTGCCAGCAGTGACAGCGGGAACACTGAAGCTTTCTTT. Its protein product is CASSDSGNTEAFF.

The rearrangement joins TRBV6-5 to TRBJ2-5, with 9 nucleotides matching TRBD2. Germline V lookup: CDR1 MNHEY, CDR2 SVGAGI. The ends lost 4 bases at V and 4 bases at J; junction bases unmatched: 7. The CDR3 loop spans 15 amino acids. The CDR3 nucleotides are TGTGCCAGCAGTTTAAGCGGGGGGCTGGGAGAGACCCAGTACTTC. As protein: CASSLSGGLGETQYF.

This clone was detected a few times. The rearrangement joins TRBV6-1 to TRBJ1-1, with D perhaps matching TRBD1 (5 bases). Germline V lookup: CDR1 MNHNS, CDR2 SASEGT. V lost 3 bases and J lost 7, with 9 bases in between. This CDR3 spans 12 amino acids. CDR3 sequence: CASSDWGDEAFF. The DNA of the CDR3 is TGTGCCAGCAGTGACTGGGGGGATGAAGCTTTCTTT.

This chain links TRBV5-1 with TRBJ2-2; possible D gene TRBD1, 5 bases. This CDR3 comprises 15 residues. CDR1 is SGHRS, CDR2 YFSETQ, per germline. Trimming stripped 3 bases from V and 0 bases from J, with 9 bases between. The CDR3 sequence is CASSYDRANTGELFF. As DNA, the CDR3 is TGCGCCAGCAGCTACGACAGAGCGAACACCGGGGAGCTGTTTTTT. Full variable domain (missing parts from reference TRBV5-1 and TRBJ2-2): KAGVTQTPRYLIKTRGQQVTLSCSPISGHRSVSWYQQTPGQGLQFLFEYFSETQRNKGNFPGRFSGRQFSNSRSEMNVSTLELGDSALYLCASSYDRANTGELFFGEGSRLTVL.

The chain recombines TRBV6-5 with TRBJ2-5; D is possibly TRBD1 (6 bases). CDR1 and CDR2 from the germline V gene are MNHEY and SVGAGI. The CDR3 loop spans 14 amino acids. V lost 6 bases, J lost 2 bases, and 13 bases lay in between. CDR3 sequence: CASSSWTEQETQYF. The CDR3 region has the DNA TGTGCCAGCAGCTCCTGGACAGAACAAGAGACCCAGTACTTC.

This sequence joins TRBV29-1 and TRBJ1-2; D gene ambiguous. Germline loops: CDR1 SQVTM, CDR2 ANQGSEA. The CDR3 loop spans 13 amino acids. V was cut by 6 bases and J by 8 bases, with 19 bases left in between. CDR3 sequence: CSVGIPGSGGYTF. The CDR3, as DNA: TGCAGCGTGGGGATACCTGGGAGCGGGGGCTACACCTTC. Using reference TRBV29-1 and TRBJ1-2 for the parts outside the CDR3, the full variable domain is SAVISQKPSRDICQRGTSLTIQCQVDSQVTMMFWYRQQPGQSLTLIATANQGSEATYESGFVIDKFPISRPNLTFSTLTVSNMSPEDSSIYLCSVGIPGSGGYTFGSGTRLTVV.

The CDR3 coding sequence is TGTGCCAGCGGGCAGTCCCACTATGGCTACACCTTC. Translating it yields CASGQSHYGYTF. The chain is built from TRBV6-5 and TRBJ1-2, with D uncertain. This CDR3 spans 12 amino acids. Germline lookup yields CDR1 MNHEY and CDR2 SVGAGI. Between the trimmed V and J ends, which lost 8 bases and 3 bases, there was a span of 10 bases.

The chain is built from TRBV5-1 and TRBJ1-3; D is possibly TRBD1 (5 bases). Germline-derived CDR1 and CDR2 are SGHRS and YFSETQ. V gave up 4 bases and J gave up 0 bases, with 17 bases separating them. CDR3 length: 17 amino acids. The DNA of the CDR3 is TGCGCCAGCAGCGAGATACCCACAGGAATCTCTGGAAACACCATATATTTT. Its translation is CASSEIPTGISGNTIYF. Using reference TRBV5-1 and TRBJ1-3 for the parts outside the CDR3, the full variable domain is KAGVTQTPRYLIKTRGQQVTLSCSPISGHRSVSWYQQTPGQGLQFLFEYFSETQRNKGNFPGRFSGRQFSNSRSEMNVSTLELGDSALYLCASSEIPTGISGNTIYFGEGSWLTVV.

The genes are TRBV7-6 and TRBJ1-5; tentatively, D is TRBD1 (6 bases). Trimming took off 3 bases at V and 3 bases at J, with 12 bases between the two ends. The germline CDR1 and CDR2 sequences are SGHVS and FNYEAQ. CDR3 length equals 15 residues. CDR3 sequence reads: CASSLGAGSNQPQHF. CDR3 DNA: TGTGCCAGCAGCTTGGGGGCTGGGTCCAATCAGCCCCAGCATTTT.

The count of this clone is one. J is TRBJ1-6 and V is TRBV19; D remains unclear. CDR1 is LNHDA and CDR2 is SQIVND in the germline V gene (reference sequence). The CDR3 loop spans 13 amino acids. Trimming took 6 bases from V and 8 from J, leaving 11 bases between them. The CDR3 DNA reads as TGTGCCAGTAGACGAGCAATCTATTCACCCCTCCACTTT. Protein: CASRRAIYSPLHF.

This sequence joins TRBV19 and TRBJ1-4; no firm D call. The germline gives CDR1 LNHDA, CDR2 SQIVND (reference sequence). The CDR3 has 17 residues. Between the trimmed V and J ends, which lost 7 bases and 8 bases, there was a span of 26 bases. CDR3 sequence reads: CASTSISGSRSSEKLFF. As DNA, the CDR3 is TGTGCCAGTACTTCAATTTCGGGGAGTCGGTCGTCGGAAAAACTGTTTTTT.

Here the CDR3 DNA reads TGCGCCAGCAGCGGGGGACTAGCGGGGGGTGCCGGGGAGACCCAGTACTTC. It encodes CASSGGLAGGAGETQYF. This rearrangement joins TRBV5-1 to TRBJ2-5; the match to TRBD2 covers 15 bases. This CDR3 spans 17 amino acids. Germline V gene sequence: CDR1 SGHRS, CDR2 YFSETQ. J lost 5 bases, V lost 4 bases, and 9 bases had no gene match.

This clone was picked up a small number of times. The DNA for the CDR3 is TGTGCCAGCAGCTTAGCACAGACTGGAAACACCATATATTTT. Its protein product is CASSLAQTGNTIYF. The gene calls are TRBV13 and TRBJ1-3; the D is unclear. V lost 1 base and J lost 2, with 6 bases in between. The CDR3 runs to 14 residues. Looked up from germline, CDR1 is PRHDT and CDR2 is FYEKMQ (reference sequence).

This CDR3 reads CASSPSLGPYEQYF. Written as DNA, the CDR3 is TGTGCCAGCAGTCCATCACTGGGCCCCTACGAGCAGTACTTC. The chain employs TRBV27 and TRBJ2-7; D is unclear. CDR1 MNHEY and CDR2 SMNVEV come from the germline V gene (reference sequence). This CDR3 is built from 14 residues. V dropped 5 bases and J dropped 2 bases, with 13 bases sitting between them.

This sequence joins TRBV2 and TRBJ1-6; D call uncertain. The germline V gene has CDR1 SNHLY and CDR2 FYNNEI. The CDR3 spans 15 residues. The ends were cut back, 1 base at V and 3 bases at J, with 7 bases in the middle. CDR3 loop: CASSEEQNYNSPLHF. CDR3 coding DNA: TGTGCCAGCAGTGAAGAACAGAACTATAATTCACCCCTCCACTTT.

The chain links TRBV7-9 to TRBJ1-1; the D is unclear. Germline V gene sequence: CDR1 SEHNR, CDR2 FQNEAQ (reference sequence). This CDR3 is built from 13 residues. Trimming cost V 1 base and J 5 bases, with 8 bases left between them. CDR3 nucleotide sequence: TGTGCCAGCAGCTTAGAAGGAGGGACTGAAGCTTTCTTT. Protein sequence: CASSLEGGTEAFF. Using reference TRBV7-9 and TRBJ1-1 for the parts outside the CDR3, the full variable domain is DTGVSQNPRHKITKRGQNVTFRCDPISEHNRLYWYRQTLGQGPEFLTYFQNEAQLEKSRLLSDRFSAERPKGSFSTLEIQRTEQGDSAMYLCASSLEGGTEAFFGQGTRLTVV.